One sample yielded the 22 T cell receptor beta chains listed below, sequenced in a study of blood T cell repertoires in COVID-19. Profiling relied on immunoSEQ multiplex PCR, and the TCRdb table lists in-frame clones only, not all of them. This table holds about 280,000 clones, approximately 86% found once. Sequenced material: peripheral blood. The source is a woman aged 30 to 39 who had recovered from COVID-19.

A single count supports this clone. This chain joins TRBV27 and TRBJ2-2; TRBD1 agrees at 9 bases. Germline assignment: CDR1 MNHEY and CDR2 SMNVEV (reference sequence). V shed 7 bases and J 3 bases; nucleotides not matched to a gene: 12. This CDR3 has 17 residues. The CDR3 sequence is CASNRGDRADHTGELFF. CDR3 coding DNA: TGTGCCAGCAACCGGGGGGACAGGGCCGATCACACCGGGGAGCTGTTTTTT.

The rearrangement uses TRBV12-5 and TRBJ1-4; D unclear. Germline values: CDR1 LGHNT, CDR2 FRNRAP. The CDR3 is made up of 15 amino acids. With 0 bases removed from V and 7 bases from J, the gap between germline ends came to 12 bases. CDR3: CASGLVEGLVEKLFF. As DNA, the CDR3 is TGTGCTAGTGGTTTGGTCGAGGGTCTCGTTGAAAAACTGTTTTTT.

The genes are TRBV29-1 and TRBJ1-2; 7 bases agree with TRBD1. The CDR3 runs to 11 residues. CDR1 is SQVTM and CDR2 is ANQGSEA in the germline V gene. The V and J ends lost 7 bases and 2 bases, in that order; junction bases with no gene match: 1. CDR3 amino acids: CSGGQNYGYTF. DNA for the CDR3: TGCAGCGGGGGACAGAACTATGGCTACACCTTC.

The chain is built from TRBV19 and TRBJ1-3; no clear D gene. V lost 4 bases, J lost 0 bases, and 7 bases lay in between. The CDR3 is 14 amino acids. Germline lookup yields CDR1 LNHDA and CDR2 SQIVND (reference sequence). The DNA for the CDR3 is TGTGCCAGTAGTAGACTGAGCTCTGGAAACACCATATATTTT. It specifies CASSRLSSGNTIYF.

J is TRBJ2-7 and V is TRBV2; D not resolved. V lost 0 bases and J lost 12, with 9 bases in between. Per germline, CDR1 SNHLY and CDR2 FYNNEI. This CDR3 has 11 amino acids. The chain's CDR3 is CASSEATEAYF. The CDR3 region has the DNA TGTGCCAGCAGTGAAGCCACAGAAGCGTACTTC.

The chain couples TRBV3-1 (or the pseudogene TRBV3-2) to TRBJ2-1; TRBD1 is a possible D gene (8 bases). CDR3 size: 23 residues. Trimming took 1 base from V and 4 from J, leaving 35 bases between them. Germline loops: CDR1 LGHDT, CDR2 YNNKEL (reference sequence). The CDR3 sequence is CASSQGPLSSGTGPRGLYNEQFF. In DNA, the CDR3 is TGTGCCAGCAGCCAAGGTCCCCTATCCAGCGGGACAGGTCCTAGAGGACTTTACAATGAGCAGTTCTTC.

The genes are TRBV28 and TRBJ1-1, with unresolved D. This CDR3 has 12 residues. Germline V gene sequence: CDR1 MDHEN, CDR2 SYDVKM. Trimming removed 7 bases at V and 5 bases at J, with 11 bases between. The CDR3 nucleotides are TGTGCCAGCAAAGGCGGTTGGACTGAAGCTTTCTTT. Its protein product is CASKGGWTEAFF.

The rearrangement uses TRBV19 and TRBJ1-1; perhaps TRBD1 as D (6 bases). The CDR3 has 16 amino acids. In germline, CDR1 is LNHDA, CDR2 SQIVND (reference sequence). The V gene lost 6 bases and the J gene lost 2 bases, with 19 bases spanning the gap. CDR3 sequence reads: CASRDSPSTSNTEAFF. The CDR3 DNA is TGTGCCAGTAGGGACAGCCCTAGTACTTCCAACACTGAAGCTTTCTTT. The entire variable domain, with the rest obtained from reference TRBV19 and TRBJ1-1, is as follows: DGGITQSPKYLFRKEGQNVTLSCEQNLNHDAMYWYRQDPGQGLRLIYYSQIVNDFQKGDIAEGYSVSREKKESFPLTVTSAQKNPTAFYLCASRDSPSTSNTEAFFGQGTRLTVV.

The rearrangement links TRBV5-4 to TRBJ2-5; D gene uncertain. The CDR3 loop spans 14 amino acids. Trimming removed 0 bases from V and 2 bases from J, with 8 bases in between. In germline, CDR1 is SGHNT, CDR2 YYREEE (reference sequence). The CDR3 loop reads CASSLARVQETQYF. The CDR3 DNA sequence: TGTGCCAGCAGCTTGGCCCGGGTTCAAGAGACCCAGTACTTC.

CDR3 in amino acids: CASSVSPGNQPQHF. In nucleotides, the CDR3 is TGTGCCAGCAGTGTATCCCCCGGCAATCAGCCCCAGCATTTT. The rearrangement joins TRBV2 to TRBJ1-5; no clear D gene. This CDR3 has 14 residues. The germline V gene has CDR1 SNHLY and CDR2 FYNNEI. Trimming cost V 4 bases and J 2 bases, with 9 bases left between them.

The chain uses TRBV4-3 and TRBJ1-1, with D hard to call. Trimming pared 0 bases from V and 0 bases from J, leaving 8 bases between. Germline loops: CDR1 LGHNA, CDR2 YSLEER. The CDR3 is made up of 15 amino acids. The CDR3 bases are TGCGCCAGCAGCCAAGACTTTCACTTGAACACTGAAGCTTTCTTT. Translating it yields CASSQDFHLNTEAFF.

The J gene is TRBJ1-5, the V gene TRBV30; tentatively, D is TRBD1 (5 bases). Germline CDR1 GTSNPN, CDR2 SVGIG (reference sequence). Trimming removed 0 bases at V and 1 base at J, with 10 bases between. CDR3 length equals 15 residues. DNA for the CDR3: TGTGCCTGGAGTGTACGGGGGACCAGCAATCAGCCCCAGCATTTT. It yields the protein CAWSVRGTSNQPQHF.

This clone was observed a single time. The genes are TRBV15 and TRBJ1-5; TRBD1 aligns across 7 bases. CDR3 length: 17 residues. Germline V lookup: CDR1 LNHNV, CDR2 YYDKDF (reference sequence). Losses at the gene ends were 0 bases for V and 7 bases for J; bases not matched to a gene: 12. The CDR3 bases are TGTGCCACCAGCAGAGATGTTGGGGACAGACGCAGACAGCCCCAGCATTTT. This encodes CATSRDVGDRRRQPQHF.

The chain uses TRBV7-3 and TRBJ1-1; D may be TRBD1 (5 bases). V was cut by 5 bases and J by 1 base, with 14 bases left in between. The CDR3 covers 15 residues. CDR1 is SGHTA, CDR2 FQGTGA, per germline. In DNA form, the CDR3 reads TGTGCCAGCAGCCCCCGTAGCGGGGGGAACACTGAAGCTTTCTTT. Translated: CASSPRSGGNTEAFF.

V usage is TRBV7-9 and J usage is TRBJ1-2; TRBD1 is a possible D gene (6 bases). The V end lost 6 bases, the J end lost 4 bases, and 18 bases lay between the germline ends. The length of the CDR3 is 15 residues. Germline values: CDR1 SEHNR, CDR2 FQNEAQ (reference sequence). DNA of the CDR3: TGTGCCAGCAGTGAAGGCCCAGGACAGCGCTATGGCTACACCTTC. Translating gives CASSEGPGQRYGYTF. Drawing the rest from reference TRBV7-9 and TRBJ1-2, the complete variable domain is DTGVSQNPRHKITKRGQNVTFRCDPISEHNRLYWYRQTLGQGPEFLTYFQNEAQLEKSRLLSDRFSAERPKGSFSTLEIQRTEQGDSAMYLCASSEGPGQRYGYTFGSGTRLTVV.

DNA of the CDR3: TGTGCCAGCAGTTACACAACGACAGGGATGGGATCACCCCTCCACTTT. Translating gives CASSYTTTGMGSPLHF. This chain joins TRBV6-6 and TRBJ1-6, with 7 positions matching TRBD1. CDR3 length equals 16 residues. Germline CDR1 reads MNHNY; CDR2 reads SVGAGI (reference sequence). V lost 2 bases and J lost 10; bases outside the gene matches: 11.

This chain connects TRBV6-4 to TRBJ2-1; 13 bases are shared with TRBD2. J gave up 7 bases and V 7 bases, and 4 bases lay outside the gene matches. The CDR3 contains 14 residues. CDR1 and CDR2 from the germline V gene are MRHNA and SNTAGT. This CDR3 reads CASNEGLAGNEQFF. DNA for the CDR3: TGTGCCAGCAATGAGGGACTAGCGGGGAATGAGCAGTTCTTC.

The V call is TRBV5-1, the J call TRBJ1-2, with TRBD1 identical over 9 bases. The CDR3 length is 16 residues. Trimming cost V 4 bases and J 6 bases; bases outside gene matches: 13. Germline CDR1 and CDR2: SGHRS and YFSETQ. The CDR3 nucleotides are TGCGCCAGCAGCCCTAGGGCCTCCGGGACAGGGCATGGCTACACCTTC. It is translated as CASSPRASGTGHGYTF.

V gene TRBV5-6 combines with J gene TRBJ2-3; tentative D call: TRBD2 (5 bases). Germline CDR1 and CDR2: SGHDT and YYEEEE. The CDR3 spans 15 residues. V was clipped by 3 bases and J by 0 bases, with 11 bases between them. The CDR3 nucleotides are TGTGCCAGCAGCTCTCGGCGGGCTAGCACAGATACGCAGTATTTT. Translation: CASSSRRASTDTQYF.

The CDR3, as DNA: TGTGCCAGCAGTGAGATTGACAGGGGCCCGGGAAACACCATATATTTT. This translates into CASSEIDRGPGNTIYF. This chain uses TRBV25-1 with TRBJ1-3, with 8 nucleotides matching TRBD1. The germline gives CDR1 MGHDK, CDR2 SYGVNS. The CDR3 spans 16 residues. V lost 3 bases and J lost 4; bases outside the gene matches: 8. The variable domain in full, with the rest retrieved from reference TRBV25-1 and TRBJ1-3, is EADIYQTPRYLVIGTGKKITLECSQTMGHDKMYWYQQDPGMELHLIHYSYGVNSTEKGDLSSESTVSRIRTEHFPLTLESARPSHTSQYLCASSEIDRGPGNTIYFGEGSWLTVV.

The chain carries TRBV28 and TRBJ1-4; 8 positions match TRBD1. Germline CDR1 is MDHEN and CDR2 is SYDVKM. CDR3 size: 16 residues. The trim removed 0 bases at V and 8 bases at J, leaving 8 bases unmatched. CDR3 nucleotide sequence: TGTGCCAGCAGTTTATGGCAGGGGGCAAGGTTGGAAAAACTGTTTTTT. Amino acids: CASSLWQGARLEKLFF.

The chain couples TRBV5-5 to TRBJ2-1, with D possibly matching TRBD2 (5 bases). Germline V gene sequence: CDR1 SGHKS, CDR2 YYEKEE (reference sequence). V lost 6 bases to trimming and J lost 3 bases, with 16 bases between them. The CDR3 loop spans 15 amino acids. The CDR3 region is CASTPMPSSYNEQFF. CDR3 DNA: TGTGCCAGCACCCCCATGCCTAGCAGCTACAATGAGCAGTTCTTC.